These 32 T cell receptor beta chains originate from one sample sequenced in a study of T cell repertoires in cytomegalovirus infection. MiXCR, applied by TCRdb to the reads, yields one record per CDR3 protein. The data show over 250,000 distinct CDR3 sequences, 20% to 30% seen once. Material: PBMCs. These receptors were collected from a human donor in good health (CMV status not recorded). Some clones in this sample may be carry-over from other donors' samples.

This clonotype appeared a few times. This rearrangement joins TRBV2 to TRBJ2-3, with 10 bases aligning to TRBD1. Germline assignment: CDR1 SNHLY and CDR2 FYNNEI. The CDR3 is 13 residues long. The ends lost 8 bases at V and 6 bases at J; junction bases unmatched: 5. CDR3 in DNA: TGTGCCAGCCGGGACAGGGGCAGGGATACGCAGTATTTT. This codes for CASRDRGRDTQYF.

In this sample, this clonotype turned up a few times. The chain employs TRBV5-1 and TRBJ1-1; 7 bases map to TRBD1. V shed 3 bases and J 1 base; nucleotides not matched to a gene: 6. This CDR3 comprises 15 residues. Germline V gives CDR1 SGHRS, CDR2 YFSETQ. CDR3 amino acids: CASSSAGTANTEAFF. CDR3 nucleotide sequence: TGCGCCAGCAGCTCAGCCGGGACAGCGAACACTGAAGCTTTCTTT. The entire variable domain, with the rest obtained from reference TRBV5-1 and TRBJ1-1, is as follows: KAGVTQTPRYLIKTRGQQVTLSCSPISGHRSVSWYQQTPGQGLQFLFEYFSETQRNKGNFPGRFSGRQFSNSRSEMNVSTLELGDSALYLCASSSAGTANTEAFFGQGTRLTVV.

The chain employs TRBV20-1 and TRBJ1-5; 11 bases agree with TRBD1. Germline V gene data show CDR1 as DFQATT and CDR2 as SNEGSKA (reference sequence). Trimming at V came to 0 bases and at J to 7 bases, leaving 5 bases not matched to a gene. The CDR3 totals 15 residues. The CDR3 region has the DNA TGCAGTGCTAGAGATCCGGGGACAGGGGGACAGCCCCAGCATTTT. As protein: CSARDPGTGGQPQHF.

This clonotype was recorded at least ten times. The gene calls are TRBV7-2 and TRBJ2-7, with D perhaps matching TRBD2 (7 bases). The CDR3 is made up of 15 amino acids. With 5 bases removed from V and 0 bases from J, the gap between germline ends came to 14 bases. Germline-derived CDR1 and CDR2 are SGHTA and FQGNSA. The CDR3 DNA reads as TGTGCCAGCAGCCAAGAGGGGGGGACCTCCTACGAGCAGTACTTC. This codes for CASSQEGGTSYEQYF.

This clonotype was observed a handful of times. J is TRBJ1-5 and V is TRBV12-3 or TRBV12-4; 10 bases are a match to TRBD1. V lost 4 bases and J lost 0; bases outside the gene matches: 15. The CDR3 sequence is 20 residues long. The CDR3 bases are TGTGCCAGCAGTTCCCAACCGAGGGGACAGGGGCTTTATAGCAATCAGCCCCAGCATTTT. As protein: CASSSQPRGQGLYSNQPQHF.

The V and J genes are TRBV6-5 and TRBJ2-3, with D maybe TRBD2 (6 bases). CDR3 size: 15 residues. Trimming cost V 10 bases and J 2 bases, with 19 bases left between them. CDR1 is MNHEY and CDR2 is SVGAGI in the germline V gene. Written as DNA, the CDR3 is TGTGCCACCCGAACGCTCGGGGAGGTCACAGATACGCAGTATTTT. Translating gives CATRTLGEVTDTQYF.

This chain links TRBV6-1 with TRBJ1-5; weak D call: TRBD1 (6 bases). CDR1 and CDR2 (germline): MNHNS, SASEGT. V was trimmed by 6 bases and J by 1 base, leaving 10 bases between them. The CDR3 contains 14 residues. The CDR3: CASRDSSSNQPQHF. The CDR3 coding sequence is TGTGCCAGCAGGGACAGCTCAAGCAATCAGCCCCAGCATTTT.

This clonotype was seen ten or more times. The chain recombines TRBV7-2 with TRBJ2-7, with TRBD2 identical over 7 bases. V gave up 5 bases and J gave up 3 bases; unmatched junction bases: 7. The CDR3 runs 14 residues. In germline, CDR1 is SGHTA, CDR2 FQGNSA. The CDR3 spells CASSPPSGNYEQYF. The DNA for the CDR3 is TGTGCCAGCAGCCCCCCCAGCGGGAACTACGAGCAGTACTTC.

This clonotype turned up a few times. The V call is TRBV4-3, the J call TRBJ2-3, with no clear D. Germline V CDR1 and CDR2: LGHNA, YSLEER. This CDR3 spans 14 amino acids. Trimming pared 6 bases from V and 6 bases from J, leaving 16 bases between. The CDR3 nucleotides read TGCGCCAGCAGTTACAACATCATAGGGGATACGCAGTATTTT. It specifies CASSYNIIGDTQYF.

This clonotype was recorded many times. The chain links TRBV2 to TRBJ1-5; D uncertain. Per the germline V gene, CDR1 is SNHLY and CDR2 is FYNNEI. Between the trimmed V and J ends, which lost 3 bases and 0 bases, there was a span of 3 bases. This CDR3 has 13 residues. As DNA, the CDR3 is TGTGCCAGCAGTGATAATAGCAATCAGCCCCAGCATTTT. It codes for CASSDNSNQPQHF. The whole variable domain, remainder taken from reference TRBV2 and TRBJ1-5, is EPEVTQTPSHQVTQMGQEVILRCVPISNHLYFYWYRQILGQKVEFLVSFYNNEISEKSEIFDDQFSVERPDGSNFTLKIRSTKLEDSAMYFCASSDNSNQPQHFGDGTRLSIL.

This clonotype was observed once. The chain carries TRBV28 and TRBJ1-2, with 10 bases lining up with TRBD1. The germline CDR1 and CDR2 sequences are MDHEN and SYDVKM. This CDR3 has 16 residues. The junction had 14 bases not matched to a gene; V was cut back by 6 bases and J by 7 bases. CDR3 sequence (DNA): TGTGCCAGCAGGAACTACCATTGGACAGGGGGGTCTGGCTACACCTTC. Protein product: CASRNYHWTGGSGYTF.

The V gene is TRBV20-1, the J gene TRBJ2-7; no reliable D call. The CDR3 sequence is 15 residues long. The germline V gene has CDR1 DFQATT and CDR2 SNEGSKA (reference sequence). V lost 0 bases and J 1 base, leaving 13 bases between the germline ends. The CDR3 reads CSARDQRGVSYEQYF. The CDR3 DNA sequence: TGCAGTGCTAGAGATCAACGTGGGGTGTCCTACGAGCAGTACTTC.

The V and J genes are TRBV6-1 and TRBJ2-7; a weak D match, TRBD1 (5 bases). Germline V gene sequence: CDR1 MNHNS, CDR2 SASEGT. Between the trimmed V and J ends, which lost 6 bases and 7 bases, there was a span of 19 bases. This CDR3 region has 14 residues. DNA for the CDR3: TGTGCCAGCAGCCCTTGGACATTCGTTTGGGAGCAGTACTTC. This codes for CASSPWTFVWEQYF.

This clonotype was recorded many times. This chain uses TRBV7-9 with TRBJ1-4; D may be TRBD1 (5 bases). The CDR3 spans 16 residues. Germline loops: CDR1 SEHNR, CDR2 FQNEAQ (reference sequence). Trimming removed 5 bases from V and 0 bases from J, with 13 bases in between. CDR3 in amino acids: CASSEDRYATNEKLFF. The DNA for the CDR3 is TGTGCCAGCAGCGAAGACAGATATGCAACTAATGAAAAACTGTTTTTT.

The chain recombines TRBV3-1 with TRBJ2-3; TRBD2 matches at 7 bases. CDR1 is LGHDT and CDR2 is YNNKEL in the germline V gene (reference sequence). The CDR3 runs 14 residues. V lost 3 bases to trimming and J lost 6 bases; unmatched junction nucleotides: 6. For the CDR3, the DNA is TGTGCCAGCAGCCACAACCTCGGGGGGGATACGCAGTATTTT. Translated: CASSHNLGGDTQYF.

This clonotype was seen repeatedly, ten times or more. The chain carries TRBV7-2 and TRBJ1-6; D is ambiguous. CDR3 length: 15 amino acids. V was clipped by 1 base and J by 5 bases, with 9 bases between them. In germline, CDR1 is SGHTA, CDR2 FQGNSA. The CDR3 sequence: CASSLVGKNNSPLHF. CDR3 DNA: TGTGCCAGCAGCTTAGTGGGGAAGAATAATTCACCCCTCCACTTT.

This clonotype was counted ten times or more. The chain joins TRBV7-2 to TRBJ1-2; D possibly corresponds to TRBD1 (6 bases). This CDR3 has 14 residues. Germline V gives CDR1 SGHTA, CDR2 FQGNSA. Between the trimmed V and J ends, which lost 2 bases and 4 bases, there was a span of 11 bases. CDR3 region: CASSLLGQSYGYTF. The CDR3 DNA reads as TGTGCCAGCAGCTTATTGGGACAAAGCTATGGCTACACCTTC.

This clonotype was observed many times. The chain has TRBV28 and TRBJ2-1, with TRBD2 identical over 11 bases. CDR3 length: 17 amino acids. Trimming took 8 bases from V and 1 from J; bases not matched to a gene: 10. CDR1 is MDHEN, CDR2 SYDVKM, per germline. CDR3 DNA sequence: TGTGCCAGCCTGGGACTAGCGGATCTAAAATCCTACAATGAGCAGTTCTTC. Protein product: CASLGLADLKSYNEQFF.

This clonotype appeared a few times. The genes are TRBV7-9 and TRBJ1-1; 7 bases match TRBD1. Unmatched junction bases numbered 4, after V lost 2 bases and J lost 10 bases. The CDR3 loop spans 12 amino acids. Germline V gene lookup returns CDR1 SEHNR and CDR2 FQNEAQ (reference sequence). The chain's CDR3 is CASSLYRGAAFF. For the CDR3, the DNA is TGTGCCAGCAGCTTATACAGGGGTGCAGCTTTCTTT.

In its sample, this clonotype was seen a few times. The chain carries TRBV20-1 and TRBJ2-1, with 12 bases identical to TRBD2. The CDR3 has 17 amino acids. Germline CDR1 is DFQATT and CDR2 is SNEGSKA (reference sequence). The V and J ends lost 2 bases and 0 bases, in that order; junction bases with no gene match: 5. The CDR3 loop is CSARNLAGGSSYNEQFF. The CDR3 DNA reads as TGCAGTGCTAGAAACCTAGCGGGAGGGAGCTCCTACAATGAGCAGTTCTTC.

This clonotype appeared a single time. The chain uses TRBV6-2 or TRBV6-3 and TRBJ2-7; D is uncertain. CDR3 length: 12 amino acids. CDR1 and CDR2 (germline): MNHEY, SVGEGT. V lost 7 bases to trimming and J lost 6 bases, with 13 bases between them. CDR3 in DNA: TGTGCCAGCAATAGCCGAGACTGCGAGCAGTACTTC. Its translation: CASNSRDCEQYF.

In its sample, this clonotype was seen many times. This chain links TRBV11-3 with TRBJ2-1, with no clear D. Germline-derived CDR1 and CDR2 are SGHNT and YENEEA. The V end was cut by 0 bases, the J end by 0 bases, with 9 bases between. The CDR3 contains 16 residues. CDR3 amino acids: CASSLEGHPSYNEQFF. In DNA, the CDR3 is TGTGCCAGCAGCTTAGAGGGTCACCCCTCCTACAATGAGCAGTTCTTC.

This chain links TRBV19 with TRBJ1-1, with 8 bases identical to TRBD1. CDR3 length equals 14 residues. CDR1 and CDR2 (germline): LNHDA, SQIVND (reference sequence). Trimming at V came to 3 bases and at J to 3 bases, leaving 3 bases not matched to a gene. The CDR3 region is CASSIPGGYTEAFF. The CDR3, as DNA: TGTGCCAGTAGTATCCCAGGGGGCTACACTGAAGCTTTCTTT.

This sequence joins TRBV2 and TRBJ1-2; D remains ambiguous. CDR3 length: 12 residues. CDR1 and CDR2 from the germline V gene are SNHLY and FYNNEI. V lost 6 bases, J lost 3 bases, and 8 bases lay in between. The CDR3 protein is CASRAPDYGYTF. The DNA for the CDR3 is TGTGCCAGCAGGGCCCCCGACTATGGCTACACCTTC.

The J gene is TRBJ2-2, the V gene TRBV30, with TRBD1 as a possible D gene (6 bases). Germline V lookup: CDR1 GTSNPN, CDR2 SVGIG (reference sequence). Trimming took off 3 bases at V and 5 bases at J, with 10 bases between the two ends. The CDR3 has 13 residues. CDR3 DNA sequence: TGTGCCTGGAGGCAGGGGCGGACCGGGGAGCTGTTTTTT. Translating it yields CAWRQGRTGELFF.

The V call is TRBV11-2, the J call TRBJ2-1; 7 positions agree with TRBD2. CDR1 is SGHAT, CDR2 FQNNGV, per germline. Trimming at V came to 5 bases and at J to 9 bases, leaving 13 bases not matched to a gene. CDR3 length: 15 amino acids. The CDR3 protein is CASSPAVGGGVEQFF. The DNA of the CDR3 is TGTGCCAGCAGCCCCGCGGTTGGCGGGGGTGTTGAGCAGTTCTTC.

CDR3 region: CASIDRVYNTEAFF. The CDR3 coding sequence is TGTGCCAGCATTGACAGGGTCTATAACACTGAAGCTTTCTTT. The J gene is TRBJ1-1, the V gene TRBV2, with 7 bases matching TRBD1. V lost 7 bases, J lost 2 bases, and 7 bases stayed unmatched. In germline, CDR1 is SNHLY, CDR2 FYNNEI. The CDR3 extends over 14 amino acids.

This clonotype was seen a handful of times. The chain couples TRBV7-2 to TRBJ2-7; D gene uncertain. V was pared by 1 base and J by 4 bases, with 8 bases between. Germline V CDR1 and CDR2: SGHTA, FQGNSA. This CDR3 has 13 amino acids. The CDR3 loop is CASSLGPIYEQYV. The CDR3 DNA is TGTGCCAGCAGCTTAGGCCCTATATACGAGCAGTACGTC.

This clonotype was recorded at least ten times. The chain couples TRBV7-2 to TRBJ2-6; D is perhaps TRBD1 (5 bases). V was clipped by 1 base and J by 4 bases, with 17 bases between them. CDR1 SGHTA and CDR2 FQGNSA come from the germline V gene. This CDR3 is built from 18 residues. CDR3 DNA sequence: TGTGCCAGCAGCTTAGTCGGTCCAGGGCTCGTAGGGGCCAACGTCCTGACTTTC. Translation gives CASSLVGPGLVGANVLTF. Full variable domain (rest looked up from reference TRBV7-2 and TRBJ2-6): GAGVSQSPSNKVTEKGKDVELRCDPISGHTALYWYRQSLGQGLEFLIYFQGNSAPDKSGLPSDRFSAERTGGSVSTLTIQRTQQEDSAVYLCASSLVGPGLVGANVLTFGAGSRLTVL.

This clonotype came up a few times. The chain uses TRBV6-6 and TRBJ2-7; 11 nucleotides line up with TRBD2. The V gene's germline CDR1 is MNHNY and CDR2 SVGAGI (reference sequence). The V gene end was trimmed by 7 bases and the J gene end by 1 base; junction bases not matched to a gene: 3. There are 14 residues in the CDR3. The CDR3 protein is CASKLAGVSYEQYF. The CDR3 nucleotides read TGTGCCAGCAAACTAGCGGGAGTTTCCTACGAGCAGTACTTC.

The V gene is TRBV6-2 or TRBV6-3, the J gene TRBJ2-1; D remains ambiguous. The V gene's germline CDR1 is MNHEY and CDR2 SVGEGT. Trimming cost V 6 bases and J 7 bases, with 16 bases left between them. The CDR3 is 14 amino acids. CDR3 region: CASRKTPVNNEQFF. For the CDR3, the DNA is TGTGCCAGCAGGAAAACACCTGTCAATAATGAGCAGTTCTTC.

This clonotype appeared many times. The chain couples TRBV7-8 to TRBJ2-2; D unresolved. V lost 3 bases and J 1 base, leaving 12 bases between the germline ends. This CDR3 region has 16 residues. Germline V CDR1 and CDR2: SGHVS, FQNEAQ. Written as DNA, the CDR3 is TGTGCCAGCAGCTTGGTAGTGTCCTTGAACACCGGGGAGCTGTTTTTT. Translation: CASSLVVSLNTGELFF.